This TCR beta chain was identified in a study of blood T cell repertoires in COVID-19. As for the study in general: Some COVID-19 samples were acute and others convalescent; all came from the United States, Italy and Spain. Sample material is recorded as cDNA or gDNA derived from T cells, B-cell-depleted T cells, or PBMCs.

Original analysis: Using reference gene primer amplification, nucleated cell counts were estimated. The repertoire was sequenced with immunoSEQ multiplex PCR; TCRdb's copy has only in-frame clones and lacks some. V and J calls and clone size come straight from that table; D and trimming were deduced from the DNA. This table holds tens of thousands of clones, 65% to 75% found once. Seattle enrolled patients during active infection and tracked them longitudinally. This CDR3 contains 18 residues. The V and J ends lost 6 bases and 2 bases respectively, with 22 bases between them. Per the germline V gene, CDR1 is MDHEN and CDR2 is SYDVKM.

The chain recombines TRBV28 with TRBJ2-2; D is perhaps TRBD2 (5 bases). This TCR was sampled from an older man with COVID-19, enrolled during active disease. Sequenced material: peripheral blood. The CDR3 reads CASSTPAIRGPNTGELFF. Here the CDR3 DNA reads TGTGCCAGCAGCACACCGGCCATTCGGGGTCCAAACACCGGGGAGCTGTTTTTT. Full variable domain (rest looked up from reference TRBV28 and TRBJ2-2): DVKVTQSSRYLVKRTGEKVFLECVQDMDHENMFWYRQDPGLGLRLIYFSYDVKMKEKGDIPEGYSVSREKKERFSLILESASTNQTSMYLCASSTPAIRGPNTGELFFGEGSRLTVL.